Included here is one T cell receptor beta chain sequence, with context. Its specificity is unknown. The TCRbeta library incorporated unique molecular identifiers. Via MiXCR, TCRdb re-called the PCR reads, giving one row per CDR3 protein. This repertoire shows 600,000 to 700,000 distinct CDR3 sequences, about 12% found once; its top ten account for about 0.77%. This entry is derived from a study of T-cell reconstitution after alpha-beta-depleted transplantation in children. Study findings and constraints: Some patients' high day-60 TCRbeta diversity was attributed to recipient cells surviving conditioning.

V lost 6 bases and J lost 6, with 15 bases in between. The germline V gene has CDR1 MGHDK and CDR2 SYGVNS. The CDR3 runs 14 residues. This sample comprised PBMCs, obtained before TCRalphabeta/CD19-depleted stem cell transplant. This TCR was recovered from a girl aged 2 to 9 with congenital amegakaryocytic thrombocytopenia, due to receive a stem cell transplant. The V call is TRBV25-1, the J call TRBJ2-1; no clear D. The DNA of the CDR3 is TGTGCCAGCAGCGGGTCAGACGCCCTCAATGAGCAGTTCTTC. Its translation: CASSGSDALNEQFF. Full variable domain (outside the CDR3, taken from reference TRBV25-1 and TRBJ2-1): EADIYQTPRYLVIGTGKKITLECSQTMGHDKMYWYQQDPGMELHLIHYSYGVNSTEKGDLSSESTVSRIRTEHFPLTLESARPSHTSQYLCASSGSDALNEQFFGPGTRLTVL.